The present T cell receptor (beta chain) was sequenced within a study of PD-L1 blockade in urothelial cancer. Study-level information: It was at 3 weeks (second dose) and 6 weeks after treatment start that blood was analyzed.

Repertoires were generated with immunoSEQ multiplex PCR, while TCRdb's copy carries only in-frame clones and drops some. Among tens of thousands of clones, approximately 83% were seen once, and the ten largest hold around 9.3%. The time point here: peripheral blood 6 weeks after treatment start. Germline CDR1 MGHRA, CDR2 YSYEKL. V shed 1 base, J shed 6 bases, and the junction held 7 bases outside the gene matches. This CDR3 has 17 amino acids. The chain recombines TRBV4-1 with TRBJ2-3; 13 bases line up with TRBD2. The clonotype comes from a man in his 60s with urothelial cancer. The material was PBMCs, obtained around atezolizumab (anti-PD-L1) treatment. CDR3 in amino acids: CASSQGVTGLAGDTQYF. DNA of the CDR3: TGCGCCAGCAGCCAAGGCGTGACGGGACTAGCGGGGGATACGCAGTATTTT.